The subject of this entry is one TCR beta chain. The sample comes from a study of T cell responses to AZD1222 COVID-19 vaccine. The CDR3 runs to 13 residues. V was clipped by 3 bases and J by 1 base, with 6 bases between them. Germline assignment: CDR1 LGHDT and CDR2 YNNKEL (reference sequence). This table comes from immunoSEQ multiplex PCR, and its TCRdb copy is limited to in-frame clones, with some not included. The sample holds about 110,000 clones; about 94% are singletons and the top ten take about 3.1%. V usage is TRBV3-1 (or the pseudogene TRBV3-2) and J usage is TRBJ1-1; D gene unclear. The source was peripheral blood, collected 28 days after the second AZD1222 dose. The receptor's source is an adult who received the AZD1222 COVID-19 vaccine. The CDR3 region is CASSQGTNTEAFF. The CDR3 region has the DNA TGTGCCAGCAGCCAGGGTACGAACACTGAAGCTTTCTTT.